The 14 T cell receptor beta chains below all came from one sample that was sequenced in a study of blood T cell repertoires in COVID-19. TCRdb's table, derived via immunoSEQ multiplex PCR, lists solely in-frame clones and lacks some. Of about 670,000 clones listed, more than 80% were seen once; the top ten hold roughly 0.25%. The material sequenced was peripheral blood. These receptors were obtained from a woman younger than 35 with acute or convalescent COVID-19.

This clone came up once. J is TRBJ1-1 and V is TRBV10-3, with D possibly TRBD1 on 6 matching bases. Trimming took off 0 bases at V and 3 bases at J, with 14 bases between the two ends. Per the germline V gene, CDR1 is ENHRY and CDR2 is SYGVKD. This CDR3 has 16 residues. CDR3 amino acids: CAISESGRGSDTEAFF. The CDR3 nucleotides read TGTGCCATCAGTGAGTCGGGTAGGGGGTCGGACACTGAAGCTTTCTTT.

V is TRBV28 and J is TRBJ1-2; 8 nucleotides match TRBD1. V lost 7 bases and J lost 7; bases outside the gene matches: 23. The CDR3 is made up of 18 amino acids. Germline values: CDR1 MDHEN, CDR2 SYDVKM. CDR3: CASISLWETGAQATGYTF. CDR3 nucleotide sequence: TGTGCCAGCATTAGTCTTTGGGAGACAGGGGCCCAGGCAACTGGCTACACCTTC.

The chain couples TRBV6-5 to TRBJ2-7, with 9 bases that match TRBD2. Germline CDR1 and CDR2: MNHEY and SVGAGI. The V gene end was trimmed by 5 bases and the J gene end by 2 bases; junction bases not matched to a gene: 7. The CDR3 length is 15 residues. CDR3 nucleotides: TGTGCCAGCAGTCTGGGACTAGCCCAAACCTACGAGCAGTACTTC. Translation gives CASSLGLAQTYEQYF.

This clone has just one count. This CDR3 reads CASSPEGSPYTF. The CDR3 DNA reads as TGTGCCAGCAGCCCGGAGGGTTCCCCTTACACCTTC. The chain carries TRBV7-9 and TRBJ1-2; D is undetermined. Trimming took off 5 bases at V and 11 bases at J, with 15 bases between the two ends. Per the germline V gene, CDR1 is SEHNR and CDR2 is FQNEAQ (reference sequence). CDR3 size: 12 residues.

The CDR3 here is CASSEITIQPQHF. CDR3 nucleotides: TGTGCCAGCAGTGAGATTACAATTCAGCCCCAGCATTTT. The chain links TRBV6-1 to TRBJ1-5; D unresolved. The V gene lost 3 bases and the J gene lost 6 bases, with 9 bases spanning the gap. Looked up from germline, CDR1 is MNHNS and CDR2 is SASEGT. This CDR3 contains 13 residues.

The V and J genes are TRBV4-2 and TRBJ1-1, with D hard to call. With 0 bases removed from V and 3 bases from J, the gap between germline ends came to 11 bases. Germline CDR1 and CDR2: LGHNA and YNFKEQ. The CDR3 has 15 residues. The CDR3 nucleotides read TGTGCCAGCAGCCAAGAAGAGGCGATGGACACTGAAGCTTTCTTT. The encoded protein is CASSQEEAMDTEAFF.

The chain links TRBV5-1 to TRBJ1-1; 8 nucleotides line up with TRBD1. CDR1 SGHRS and CDR2 YFSETQ come from the germline V gene. The junction had 4 bases not matched to a gene; V was cut back by 2 bases and J by 4 bases. The length of the CDR3 is 14 residues. CDR3 sequence (DNA): TGCGCCAGCAGCTTTGTCAGGGGGCCCACTGAAGCTTTCTTT. Amino acid sequence: CASSFVRGPTEAFF.

This clone was picked up a small number of times. This chain uses TRBV19 with TRBJ1-2, with D possibly TRBD1 on 5 matching bases. Between the trimmed V and J ends, which lost 1 base and 7 bases, there was a span of 16 bases. The germline V gene has CDR1 LNHDA and CDR2 SQIVND (reference sequence). This CDR3 is 15 amino acids long. The CDR3 nucleotides are TGTGCCAGTAGTATAGTGAGGCAGGGCCCCCGTGGCTACACCTTC. Amino acid sequence: CASSIVRQGPRGYTF. The full variable domain, in which reference TRBV19 and TRBJ1-2 provide the parts outside the CDR3, is DGGITQSPKYLFRKEGQNVTLSCEQNLNHDAMYWYRQDPGQGLRLIYYSQIVNDFQKGDIAEGYSVSREKKESFPLTVTSAQKNPTAFYLCASSIVRQGPRGYTFGSGTRLTVV.

To note about this clone: In the same sample, other DNA sequences code for this CDR3. The chain joins TRBV6-5 to TRBJ1-2; the match to TRBD1 covers 7 bases. V was pared by 5 bases and J by 7 bases, with 4 bases of the junction left unmatched. Germline V gene data show CDR1 as MNHEY and CDR2 as SVGAGI. This CDR3 comprises 12 residues. CDR3 in DNA: TGTGCCAGCAGTCGACAGGGAGGTGGCTACACCTTC. Amino acids: CASSRQGGGYTF.

The chain links TRBV23-1 to TRBJ1-2; 7 nucleotides line up with TRBD1. TRBV23-1 is an ORF, and what it does is uncertain. The trim removed 9 bases at V and 5 bases at J, leaving 9 bases unmatched. The CDR3 length is 13 residues. DNA of the CDR3: TGCGCCAGTGAATCCGGGACAGCGTATGGCTACACCTTC. Protein sequence: CASESGTAYGYTF.

The chain carries TRBV6-5 and TRBJ1-2, with 7 bases lining up with TRBD1. This CDR3 has 12 residues. Germline V gene lookup returns CDR1 MNHEY and CDR2 SVGAGI. V dropped 10 bases and J dropped 8; count of bases not matched to a gene: 10. This CDR3 is CATLRTGLGYTF. The CDR3 coding sequence is TGTGCCACCCTCAGGACAGGACTAGGCTACACCTTC.

In its sample, this clone was seen once. In nucleotides, the CDR3 is TGTGCCAGCAGCTTTTGGACAGGGGACGAGCAGTACTTC. Translating it yields CASSFWTGDEQYF. J is TRBJ2-7 and V is TRBV7-9; 9 bases line up with TRBD1. This CDR3 is 13 amino acids long. Germline V gene sequence: CDR1 SEHNR, CDR2 FQNEAQ (reference sequence). Trimming took 3 bases from V and 5 from J; bases not matched to a gene: 2.

The V gene is TRBV6-2 or TRBV6-3, the J gene TRBJ2-1; 16 bases are a match to TRBD2. The V gene's germline CDR1 is MNHEY and CDR2 SVGEGT. There are 20 residues in the CDR3. The J segment lost 8 bases and the V segment lost 6 bases, leaving 19 bases of the junction unmatched. CDR3 sequence (DNA): TGTGCCAGCAGCCCCACGCCGGGACTAGCGGGGGGGCCGGGGTCTTATGAGCAGTTCTTC. The encoded protein is CASSPTPGLAGGPGSYEQFF.

Comment on this clone: Other DNA sequences in this specimen translate into the identical CDR3. The chain couples TRBV5-1 to TRBJ1-1, with 8 positions matching TRBD1. V was clipped by 2 bases and J by 1 base; unmatched bases: 1. Germline lookup yields CDR1 SGHRS and CDR2 YFSETQ. This CDR3 spans 14 amino acids. The CDR3 reads CASSLGTGNTEAFF. DNA of the CDR3: TGCGCCAGCAGCTTAGGGACAGGGAACACTGAAGCTTTCTTT.